The sequence of this T cell receptor (beta chain) was determined in a study of blood T cell repertoires in COVID-19. The overall study: Acute and convalescent COVID-19 specimens originated in the United States, Italy and Spain. In each case, the material was cDNA or gDNA derived from T cells, B-cell-depleted T cells, or PBMCs.

In the authors' workflow: Amplification of reference gene primers provided the estimated nucleated cell counts. Some clones are missing from TCRdb's copy, which holds only in-frame ones; the method was immunoSEQ multiplex PCR. The V and J calls and the clone size are those of that table, but D and trimming were determined from the DNA. The sample holds nearly 200,000 clones, about 80% seen once. The CDR3 runs 16 residues. Germline-derived CDR1 and CDR2 are SGHTA and FQGNSA. J was trimmed by 5 bases and V by 5 bases; bases with no gene match: 11. Sequences were obtained from peripheral blood. The V and J genes are TRBV7-2 and TRBJ1-4; TRBD1 agrees at 7 bases. The sequence was obtained from a human donor with acute or convalescent COVID-19. The donor label of this sample is uncertain. The CDR3 loop is CASSTGIDRANEKLFF. CDR3 DNA: TGTGCCAGCAGCACGGGGATCGACAGGGCGAATGAAAAACTGTTTTTT.